This T cell receptor beta chain is drawn from a study of CD8 T cells in Susac syndrome. Overall study findings and caveats: Only a relatively small number of individuals were included in the TCR sequencing and HLA analysis.

Germline-derived CDR1 and CDR2 are ENHRY and SYGVKD. This CDR3 comprises 13 residues. With 7 bases removed from V and 4 bases from J, the gap between germline ends came to 13 bases. The RNA, roughly 0.45 to 1 ug, was put through reverse transcription using random hexamers. The authors amplified TCR beta CDR3 across 54 Vbeta and 13 Jbeta using immunoSEQ multiplex PCR. TCRdb reprocessed the immunoSEQ multiplex PCR reads with MiXCR, giving one entry per CDR3 protein. The data show approximately 110,000 distinct CDR3 sequences, more than 90% seen once. Notes on this clonotype: The antigen remains unidentified.

The control participants were healthy donors, and these controls were matched with respect to both age and sex. The sample consisted of CD4+ T cells from PBMCs. This rearrangement joins TRBV10-3 to TRBJ1-1; a possible D gene is TRBD1 (5 bases). The receptor's source is a human donor in good health. The CDR3 sequence: CAITQWGGTEAFF. For the CDR3, the DNA is TGTGCCATCACCCAATGGGGGGGCACTGAAGCTTTCTTT.